This T cell receptor (beta chain) was recorded in a study of blood T cell repertoires in COVID-19. Method: immunoSEQ multiplex PCR; TCRdb's copy keeps in-frame clones and lacks some. This sample has roughly 80,000 clones, with approximately 88% found just once. This CDR3 spans 15 amino acids. With V trimmed by 5 bases and J by 3 bases, 4 bases remained unmatched. Germline lookup yields CDR1 MNHEY and CDR2 SVGAGI. The specimen sequenced was peripheral blood. V usage is TRBV6-5 and J usage is TRBJ1-6; 7 nucleotides align to TRBD1. This TCR came from a man aged 45 to 65 with active COVID-19. CDR3 DNA sequence: TGTGCCAGCAGTACACAGGGGTTCTATAATTCACCCCTCCACTTT. Its protein product is CASSTQGFYNSPLHF.